This T cell receptor (beta chain) comes out of a study of follicular helper T cells after annual influenza vaccination. Some clones are missing from TCRdb's copy, which holds only in-frame ones; the method was immunoSEQ multiplex PCR. This table holds some 9,900 clones, about four fifths found once. From germline, CDR1 is MDHEN and CDR2 SYDVKM. V was pared by 6 bases and J by 7 bases, with 12 bases of the junction left unmatched. The CDR3 covers 15 residues. Time point here: 2014-2015 season, 7 days after vaccination. Donors with HIV/AIDS, active malignancy, immunomodulators or active illness were excluded.

This clonotype originated in an adult who received the influenza vaccine. V usage is TRBV28 and J usage is TRBJ1-2, with 9 bases fitting TRBD1. Sequenced material: CXCR5- memory CD4+ T cells sorted from blood, taken 7 days after influenza vaccination. CDR3 amino acids: CASSVNRQGEVGYTF. Here the CDR3 DNA reads TGTGCCAGCAGCGTAAATCGACAGGGGGAGGTTGGCTACACCTTC.